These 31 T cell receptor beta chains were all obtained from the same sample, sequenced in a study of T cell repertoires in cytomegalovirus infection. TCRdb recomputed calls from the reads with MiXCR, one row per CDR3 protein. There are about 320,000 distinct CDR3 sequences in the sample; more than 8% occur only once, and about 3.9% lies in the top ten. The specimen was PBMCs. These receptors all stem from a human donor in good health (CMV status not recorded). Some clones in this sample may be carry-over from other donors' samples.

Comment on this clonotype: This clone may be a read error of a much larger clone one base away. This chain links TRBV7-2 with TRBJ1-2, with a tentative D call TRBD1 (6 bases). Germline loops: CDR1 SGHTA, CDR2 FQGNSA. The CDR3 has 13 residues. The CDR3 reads CANSLGQHYGYTF. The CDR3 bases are TGTGCCAACAGCTTAGGACAGCACTATGGCTACACCTTC.

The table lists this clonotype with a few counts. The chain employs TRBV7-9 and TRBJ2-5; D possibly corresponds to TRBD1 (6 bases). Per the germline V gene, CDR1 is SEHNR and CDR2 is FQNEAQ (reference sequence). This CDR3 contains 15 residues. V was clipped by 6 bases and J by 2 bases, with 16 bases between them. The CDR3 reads CASRNPAGTQETQYF. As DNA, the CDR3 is TGTGCCAGCAGAAACCCTGCTGGGACACAAGAGACCCAGTACTTC.

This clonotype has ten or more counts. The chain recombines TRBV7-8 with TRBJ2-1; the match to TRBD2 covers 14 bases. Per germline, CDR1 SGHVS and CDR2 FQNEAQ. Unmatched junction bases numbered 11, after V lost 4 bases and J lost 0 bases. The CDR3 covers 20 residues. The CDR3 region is CASSSGLAGAEKGSYNEQFF. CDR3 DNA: TGTGCCAGCAGCTCGGGACTAGCGGGGGCCGAGAAGGGCTCCTACAATGAGCAGTTCTTC.

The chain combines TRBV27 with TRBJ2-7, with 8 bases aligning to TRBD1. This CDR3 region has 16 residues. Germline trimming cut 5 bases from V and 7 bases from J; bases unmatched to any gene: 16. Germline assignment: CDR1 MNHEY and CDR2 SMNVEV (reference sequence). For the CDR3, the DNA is TGTGCCAGCAGTCGCCAGGGGGCTAGCCGGGCGGGGGAGCAGTACTTC. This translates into CASSRQGASRAGEQYF.

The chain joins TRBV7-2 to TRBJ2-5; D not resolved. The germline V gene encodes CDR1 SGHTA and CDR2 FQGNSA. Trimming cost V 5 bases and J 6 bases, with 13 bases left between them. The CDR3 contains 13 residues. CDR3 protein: CASSLDPLKTQYF. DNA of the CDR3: TGTGCCAGCAGCCTAGACCCACTGAAGACCCAGTACTTC.

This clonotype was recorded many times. CDR3 nucleotides: TGTGCCAGCATGGACAGGGGATTGAACTATGGCTACACCTTC. Its protein product is CASMDRGLNYGYTF. V usage is TRBV27 and J usage is TRBJ1-2; 9 bases align to TRBD1. The CDR3 extends over 14 amino acids. V lost 7 bases and J lost 2; bases outside the gene matches: 5. Per germline, CDR1 MNHEY and CDR2 SMNVEV (reference sequence).

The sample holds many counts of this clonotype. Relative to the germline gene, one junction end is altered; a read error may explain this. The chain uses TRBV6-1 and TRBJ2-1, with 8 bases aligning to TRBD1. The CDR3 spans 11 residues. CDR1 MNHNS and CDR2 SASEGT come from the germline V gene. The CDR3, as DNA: TGTGCCAGCCTAGGGGACAGGAGACTGATCTTC. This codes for CASLGDRRLIF.

CDR3 DNA: TGTGCCAGCAGTGATGACAGGAACACTGAAGCTTTCTTT. It is translated as CASSDDRNTEAFF. This chain uses TRBV25-1 with TRBJ1-1, with a weak D call TRBD1 (5 bases). CDR1 MGHDK and CDR2 SYGVNS come from the germline V gene. V lost 3 bases to trimming and J lost 1 base, with 6 bases between them. The CDR3 has 13 amino acids.

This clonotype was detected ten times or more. The chain's CDR3 is CASSPVWEKLFF. CDR3 nucleotides: TGTGCCAGCAGTCCCGTTTGGGAAAAACTGTTTTTT. The chain has TRBV28 and TRBJ1-4; no clear D gene. The V end lost 5 bases, the J end lost 8 bases, and 9 bases lay between the germline ends. Per germline, CDR1 MDHEN and CDR2 SYDVKM. This CDR3 spans 12 amino acids. Complete variable domain (other parts from reference TRBV28 and TRBJ1-4): DVKVTQSSRYLVKRTGEKVFLECVQDMDHENMFWYRQDPGLGLRLIYFSYDVKMKEKGDIPEGYSVSREKKERFSLILESASTNQTSMYLCASSPVWEKLFFGSGTQLSVL.

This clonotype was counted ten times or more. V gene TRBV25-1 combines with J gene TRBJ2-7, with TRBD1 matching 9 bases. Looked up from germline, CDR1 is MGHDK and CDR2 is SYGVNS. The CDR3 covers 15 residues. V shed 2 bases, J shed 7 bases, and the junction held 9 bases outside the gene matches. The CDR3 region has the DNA TGTGCCAGCAGTGAACCGGGACAGGGATTTCTGGAGCAGTACTTC. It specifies CASSEPGQGFLEQYF.

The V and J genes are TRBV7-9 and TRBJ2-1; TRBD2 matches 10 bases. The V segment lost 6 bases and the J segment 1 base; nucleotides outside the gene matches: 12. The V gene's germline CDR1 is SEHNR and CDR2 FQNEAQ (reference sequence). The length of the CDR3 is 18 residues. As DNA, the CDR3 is TGTGCCAGCAGAGGGGGGGCTAGCGGGAGTTTTTCCTACAATGAGCAGTTCTTC. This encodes CASRGGASGSFSYNEQFF.

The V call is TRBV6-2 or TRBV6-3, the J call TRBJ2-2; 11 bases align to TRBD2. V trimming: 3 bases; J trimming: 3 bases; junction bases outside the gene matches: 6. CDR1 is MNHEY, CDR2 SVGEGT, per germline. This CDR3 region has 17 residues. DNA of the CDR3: TGTGCCAGCAGTTATGCCGGGACTAGCGGATACACCGGGGAGCTGTTTTTT. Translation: CASSYAGTSGYTGELFF.

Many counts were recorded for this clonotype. The CDR3 loop reads CASSFTQGTPGANVLTF. DNA of the CDR3: TGTGCCAGCAGTTTCACACAGGGGACGCCTGGGGCCAACGTCCTGACTTTC. The genes are TRBV12-3 or TRBV12-4 and TRBJ2-6; TRBD1 aligns across 7 bases. The CDR3 totals 17 residues. Trimming took 3 bases from V and 2 from J; bases not matched to a gene: 7.

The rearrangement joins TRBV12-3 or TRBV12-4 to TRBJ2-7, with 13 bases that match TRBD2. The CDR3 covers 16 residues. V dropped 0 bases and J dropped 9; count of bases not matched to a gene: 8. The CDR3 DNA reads TGTGCCAGCAGTTTAGCCCTACTAGCGGGGGGGGGGTTGCAGTACTTC. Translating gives CASSLALLAGGGLQYF.

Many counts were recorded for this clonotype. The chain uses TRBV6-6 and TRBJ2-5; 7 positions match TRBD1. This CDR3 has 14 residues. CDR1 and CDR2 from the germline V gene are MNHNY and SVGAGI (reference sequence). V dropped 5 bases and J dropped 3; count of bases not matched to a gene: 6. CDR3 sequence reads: CASSPPRGKETQYF. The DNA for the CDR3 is TGTGCCAGCAGTCCCCCCAGGGGGAAAGAGACCCAGTACTTC.

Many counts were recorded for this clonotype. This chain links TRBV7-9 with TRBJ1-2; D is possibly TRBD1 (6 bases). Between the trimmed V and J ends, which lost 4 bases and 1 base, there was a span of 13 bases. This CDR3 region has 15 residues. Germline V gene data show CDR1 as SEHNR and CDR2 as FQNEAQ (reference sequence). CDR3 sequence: CASSSLRQDNYGYTF. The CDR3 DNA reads TGTGCCAGCAGCTCCCTCCGACAGGATAACTATGGCTACACCTTC.

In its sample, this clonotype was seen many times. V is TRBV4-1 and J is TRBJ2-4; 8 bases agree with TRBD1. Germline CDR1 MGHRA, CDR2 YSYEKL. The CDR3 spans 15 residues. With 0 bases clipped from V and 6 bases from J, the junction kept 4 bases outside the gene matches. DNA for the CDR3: TGCGCCAGCAGCCAAGACCAGGGGGCGCGAAACATTCAGTACTTC. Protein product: CASSQDQGARNIQYF.

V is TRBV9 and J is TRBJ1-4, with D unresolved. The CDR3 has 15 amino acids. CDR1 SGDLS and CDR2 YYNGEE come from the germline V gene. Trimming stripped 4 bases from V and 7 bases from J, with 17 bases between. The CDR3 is CASSPSGGRGEKLFF. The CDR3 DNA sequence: TGTGCCAGCAGCCCAAGCGGAGGGCGGGGTGAAAAACTGTTTTTT.

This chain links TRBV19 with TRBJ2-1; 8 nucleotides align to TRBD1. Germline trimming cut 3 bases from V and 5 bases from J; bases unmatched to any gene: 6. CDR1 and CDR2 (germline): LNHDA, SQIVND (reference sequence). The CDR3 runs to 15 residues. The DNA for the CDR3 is TGTGCCAGTAGTATCGGACAGGGATACGACAATGAGCAGTTCTTC. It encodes CASSIGQGYDNEQFF.

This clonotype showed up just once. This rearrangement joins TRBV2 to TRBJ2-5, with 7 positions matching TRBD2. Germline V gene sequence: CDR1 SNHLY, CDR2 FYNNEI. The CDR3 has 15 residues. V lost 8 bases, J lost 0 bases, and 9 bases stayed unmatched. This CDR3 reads CASSEAGSNQETQYF. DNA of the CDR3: TGTGCCAGCTCCGAAGCGGGGAGCAACCAAGAGACCCAGTACTTC.

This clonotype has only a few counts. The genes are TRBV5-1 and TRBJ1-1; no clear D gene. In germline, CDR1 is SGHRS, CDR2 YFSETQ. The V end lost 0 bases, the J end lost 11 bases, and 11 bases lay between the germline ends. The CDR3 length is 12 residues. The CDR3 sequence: CASSLGNERAFF. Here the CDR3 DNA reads TGCGCCAGCAGCTTGGGAAACGAAAGGGCTTTCTTT.

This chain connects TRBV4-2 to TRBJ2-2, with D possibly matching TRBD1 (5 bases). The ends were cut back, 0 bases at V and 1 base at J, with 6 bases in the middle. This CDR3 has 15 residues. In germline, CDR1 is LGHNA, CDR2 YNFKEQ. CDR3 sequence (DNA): TGTGCCAGCAGCCAAGAGACAGTGAACACCGGGGAGCTGTTTTTT. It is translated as CASSQETVNTGELFF.

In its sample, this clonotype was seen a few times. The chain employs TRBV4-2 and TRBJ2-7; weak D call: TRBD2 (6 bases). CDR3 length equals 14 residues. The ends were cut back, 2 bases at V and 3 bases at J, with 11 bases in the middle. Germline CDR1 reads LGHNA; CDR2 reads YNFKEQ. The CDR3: CASSQSRGDYEQYF. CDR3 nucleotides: TGTGCCAGCAGCCAATCTCGCGGGGACTACGAGCAGTACTTC.

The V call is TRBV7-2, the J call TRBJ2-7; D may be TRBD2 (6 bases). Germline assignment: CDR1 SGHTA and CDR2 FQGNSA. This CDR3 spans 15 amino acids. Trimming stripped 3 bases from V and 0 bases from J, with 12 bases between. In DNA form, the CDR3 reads TGTGCCAGCAGCTTTAGGCGGGACGTCTCCTACGAGCAGTACTTC. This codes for CASSFRRDVSYEQYF.

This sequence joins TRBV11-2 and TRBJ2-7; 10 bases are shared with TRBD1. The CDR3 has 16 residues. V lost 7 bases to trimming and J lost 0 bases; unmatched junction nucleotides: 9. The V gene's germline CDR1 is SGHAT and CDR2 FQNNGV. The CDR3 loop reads CASNKQWTGGSYEQYF. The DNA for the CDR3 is TGTGCCAGCAACAAACAGTGGACAGGGGGCTCCTACGAGCAGTACTTC.

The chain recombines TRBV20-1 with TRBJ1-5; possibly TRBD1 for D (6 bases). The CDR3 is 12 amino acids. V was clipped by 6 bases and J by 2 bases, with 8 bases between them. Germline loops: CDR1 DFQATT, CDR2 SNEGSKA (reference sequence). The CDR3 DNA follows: TGCAGTGCATGGACAGGCAATCAGCCCCAGCATTTT. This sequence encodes CSAWTGNQPQHF.

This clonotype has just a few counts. CDR3 sequence (DNA): TGTGCCAGCAGTTCTGCAGGGACCGACTGGGGCTACACCTTC. It specifies CASSSAGTDWGYTF. The rearrangement links TRBV6-1 to TRBJ1-2; possible D gene TRBD1, 5 bases. This CDR3 contains 14 residues. Germline CDR1 is MNHNS and CDR2 is SASEGT. V lost 5 bases, J lost 8 bases, and 18 bases lay in between.

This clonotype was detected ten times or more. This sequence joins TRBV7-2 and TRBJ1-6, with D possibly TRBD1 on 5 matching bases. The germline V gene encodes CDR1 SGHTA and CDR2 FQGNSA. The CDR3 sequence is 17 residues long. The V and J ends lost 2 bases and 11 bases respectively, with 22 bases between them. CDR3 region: CASSLNDGWDGGTPLHF. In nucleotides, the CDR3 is TGTGCCAGCAGCTTAAACGATGGGTGGGACGGGGGGACACCCCTCCACTTT. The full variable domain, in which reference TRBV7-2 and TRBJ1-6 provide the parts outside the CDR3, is GAGVSQSPSNKVTEKGKDVELRCDPISGHTALYWYRQSLGQGLEFLIYFQGNSAPDKSGLPSDRFSAERTGGSVSTLTIQRTQQEDSAVYLCASSLNDGWDGGTPLHFGNGTRLTVT.

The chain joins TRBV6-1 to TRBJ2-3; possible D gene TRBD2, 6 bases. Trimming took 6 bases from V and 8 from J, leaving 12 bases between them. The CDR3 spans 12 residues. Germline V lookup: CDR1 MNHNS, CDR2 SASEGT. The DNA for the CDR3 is TGTGCCAGCAGCCAAGTGGGGGGTACGCAGTATTTT. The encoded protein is CASSQVGGTQYF.

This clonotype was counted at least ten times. CDR3 DNA: TGTGCCAGCAGCCCCCAAAACGGGGGCAAGGGTGAAGCTTTCTTT. Translation: CASSPQNGGKGEAFF. The rearrangement joins TRBV7-2 to TRBJ1-1; tentative D call: TRBD1 (6 bases). Germline loops: CDR1 SGHTA, CDR2 FQGNSA. The ends were cut back, 5 bases at V and 7 bases at J, with 20 bases in the middle. CDR3 size: 15 residues.

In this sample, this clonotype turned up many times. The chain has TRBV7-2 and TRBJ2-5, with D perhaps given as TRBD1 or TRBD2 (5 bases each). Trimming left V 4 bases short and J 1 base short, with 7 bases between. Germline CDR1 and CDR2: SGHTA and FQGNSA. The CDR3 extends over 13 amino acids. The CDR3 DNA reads TGTGCCAGCAGCTGGGGGTTCCAAGAGACCCAGTACTTC. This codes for CASSWGFQETQYF.